A selection of T cell receptor beta chains follows, all from one sample in a study of cytomegalovirus exposure and HLA in healthy donors. Method: immunoSEQ multiplex PCR; TCRdb's copy keeps in-frame clones and lacks some. The profile covers some 340,000 clones, with around 90% appearing a single time and about 1% taken by the ten largest. Sequencing was carried out using PBMCs. Receptors originate from a woman in her thirties in good health and CMV-seropositive. Each CDR3 is given with its conserved first and last residue. Each record gives: clone size, V gene, CDR3 length, J gene, D gene, CDR3 protein, CDR3 DNA. A D gene is named only where the DNA matches it firmly. A row's size may be missing; if present it is once, few, many or a size class.

>NA|TRBV2|13|TRBJ1-2|NA
CASSEEGNYGYTF
TGTGCCAGCAGTGAAGAGGGTAACTATGGCTACACCTTC
>NA|TRBV4-3|15|TRBJ1-2|NA
CASRDDRLTDYGYTF
TGCGCCAGCAGAGACGACAGGCTGACTGACTATGGCTACACCTTC
>NA|TRBV4-2|14|TRBJ2-7|TRBD1
CASSQDGTEYEQYF
TGTGCCAGCAGCCAAGATGGGACAGAATACGAGCAGTACTTC
>NA|TRBV13|17|TRBJ1-2|TRBD1
CASSLETGGPLNYGYTF
TGTGCCAGCAGCTTAGAGACAGGGGGTCCCCTCAACTATGGCTACACCTTC
>NA|TRBV27|17|TRBJ1-2|NA
CASSPLMSTGANYGYTF
TGTGCCAGCAGTCCCCTTATGTCGACAGGAGCTAACTATGGCTACACCTTC
>few|TRBV5-1|15|TRBJ1-6|NA
CASSLGGQSGSPLHF
TGCGCCAGCAGCTTAGGGGGGCAGTCAGGTTCACCCCTCCACTTT
>once|TRBV6-5|14|TRBJ1-3|NA
CAASPGGEGNTIYF
TGTGCCGCCTCACCGGGGGGGGAAGGAAACACCATATATTTT
>NA|TRBV6-5|14|TRBJ1-2|NA
CASSYSGPNYGYTF
TGTGCCAGCAGTTACTCAGGACCCAACTATGGCTACACCTTC
>few|TRBV5-6|16|TRBJ2-6|NA
CASSLAGGVGANVLTF
TGTGCCAGCAGCTTGGCCGGGGGTGTTGGGGCCAACGTCCTGACTTTC
>NA|TRBV6-1|13|TRBJ1-1|NA
CASSERRRTEAFF
TGTGCCAGCAGTGAACGGCGGAGGACTGAAGCTTTCTTT
>NA|TRBV18|15|TRBJ1-4|NA
CASSPPSNRGEKLFF
TGTGCCAGCTCACCACCGAGCAATAGGGGGGAAAAACTGTTTTTT
>NA|TRBV15|15|TRBJ1-2|NA
CATSRDRPSPKGYTF
TGTGCCACCAGCAGAGACAGGCCCTCCCCCAAGGGCTACACCTTC
>NA|TRBV7-6|17|TRBJ2-7|TRBD1
CASSLADEWGTGYEQYF
TGTGCCAGCAGCTTAGCGGATGAGTGGGGGACAGGTTACGAGCAGTACTTC
>NA|TRBV7-2|15|TRBJ2-7|NA
CASSQLGRSSYEQYF
TGTGCCAGCAGCCAGCTGGGACGCAGCTCCTACGAGCAGTACTTC
>once|TRBV10-3|15|TRBJ1-4|NA
CAISESIQGGEKLFF
TGTGCCATCAGTGAGTCGATTCAGGGAGGTGAAAAACTGTTTTTT
>NA|TRBV25-1|15|TRBJ2-5|TRBD2
CASRPGLAGVGTQYF
TGTGCCAGTCGTCCGGGACTAGCGGGGGTGGGGACCCAGTACTTC
>NA|TRBV7-9|14|TRBJ2-4|NA
CASSLSAAKNIQYF
TGTGCCAGCAGCTTATCGGCTGCCAAAAACATTCAGTACTTC
>NA|TRBV30|13|TRBJ1-3|NA
CAWTEGNGNTIYF
TGTGCCTGGACTGAGGGAAACGGAAACACCATATATTTT
>NA|TRBV14|15|TRBJ2-2|NA
CASSQVTGYTGELFF
TGTGCCAGCAGCCAAGTAACAGGCTACACCGGGGAGCTGTTTTTT
>NA|TRBV27|14|TRBJ1-2|TRBD1
CASSRTTGIYGYTF
TGTGCCAGCAGTCGGACGACAGGGATCTATGGCTACACCTTC
>NA|TRBV4-2|14|TRBJ2-7|NA
CASSPTGLPYEQYF
TGTGCCAGCAGCCCCACAGGACTCCCCTACGAGCAGTACTTC